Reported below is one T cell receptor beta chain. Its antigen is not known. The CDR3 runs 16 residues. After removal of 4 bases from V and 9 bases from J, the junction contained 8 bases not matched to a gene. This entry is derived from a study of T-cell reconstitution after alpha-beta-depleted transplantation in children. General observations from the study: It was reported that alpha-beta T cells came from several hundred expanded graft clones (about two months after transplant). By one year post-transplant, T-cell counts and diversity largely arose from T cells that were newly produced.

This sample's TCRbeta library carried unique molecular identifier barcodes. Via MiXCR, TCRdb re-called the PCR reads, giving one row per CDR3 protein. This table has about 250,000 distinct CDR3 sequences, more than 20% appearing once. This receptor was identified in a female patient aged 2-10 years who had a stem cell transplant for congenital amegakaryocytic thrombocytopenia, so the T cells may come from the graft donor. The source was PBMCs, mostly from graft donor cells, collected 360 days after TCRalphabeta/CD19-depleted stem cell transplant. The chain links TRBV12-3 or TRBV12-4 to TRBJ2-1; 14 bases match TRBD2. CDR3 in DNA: TGTGCCAGCAGTTCCGGGACTAGCGGGAGAAGGACTGAGCAGTTCTTC. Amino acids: CASSSGTSGRRTEQFF.